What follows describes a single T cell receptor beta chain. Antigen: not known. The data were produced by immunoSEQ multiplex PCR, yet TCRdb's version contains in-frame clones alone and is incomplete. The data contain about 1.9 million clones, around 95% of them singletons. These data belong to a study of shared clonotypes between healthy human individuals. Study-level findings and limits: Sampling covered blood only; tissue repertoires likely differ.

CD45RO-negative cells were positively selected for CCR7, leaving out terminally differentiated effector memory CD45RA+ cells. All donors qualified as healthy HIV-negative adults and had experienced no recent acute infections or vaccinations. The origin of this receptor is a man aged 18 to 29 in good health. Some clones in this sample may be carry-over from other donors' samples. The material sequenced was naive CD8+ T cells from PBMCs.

The CDR3: CASSDSQVRKAFF. DNA for the CDR3: TGTGCCAGCAGCGACTCACAGGTGAGAAAAGCTTTCTTT. The rearrangement joins TRBV5-4 to TRBJ1-1, with D tentatively TRBD1 (5 bases). Germline CDR1 is SGHNT and CDR2 is YYREEE (reference sequence). The CDR3 totals 13 residues. Between the trimmed V and J ends, which lost 4 bases and 9 bases, there was a span of 16 bases.